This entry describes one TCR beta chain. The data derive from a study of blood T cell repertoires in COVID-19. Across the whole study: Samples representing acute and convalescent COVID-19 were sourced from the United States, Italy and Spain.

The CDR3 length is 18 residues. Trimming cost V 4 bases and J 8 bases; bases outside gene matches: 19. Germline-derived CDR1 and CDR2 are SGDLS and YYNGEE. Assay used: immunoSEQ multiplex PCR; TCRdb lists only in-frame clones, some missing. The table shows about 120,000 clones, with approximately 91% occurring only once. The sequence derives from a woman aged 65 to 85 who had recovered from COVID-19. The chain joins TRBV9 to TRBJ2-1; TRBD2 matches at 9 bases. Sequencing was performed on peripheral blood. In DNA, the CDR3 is TGTGCCAGCAGCCTCCAGCCGGGTGGTAGCGGGAGAAGGTATGAGCAGTTCTTC. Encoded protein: CASSLQPGGSGRRYEQFF.